The clone carrying this TCR beta chain was recorded a few times. Antigen specificity is unknown. The CDR3 is 15 amino acids. V lost 1 base and J lost 0, with 9 bases in between. CDR1 is SGHRS, CDR2 YFSETQ, per germline. The data are from a study of post-analysis software for immune sequencing data. Study summary: Included among the disease courses, which were recorded for the cohort, were relapsing-remitting, secondary progressive and progressive-relapsing multiple sclerosis. Points from the study as a whole: With TRBV5-6, TRBV5-1 and TRBV20-1 included, about five TRBV segments were more frequent in patients than in controls. F-measure co-clustering was strong for batch-matched samples.

cDNA libraries for TCR beta contained unique molecular identifiers. In TCRdb, the PCR reads were re-called with MiXCR into one record per CDR3 protein. There are more than 500,000 distinct CDR3 sequences in the sample; roughly 34% occur only once, and under 7% lies in the top ten. This sequence originates from a girl under 18 with multiple sclerosis. The rearrangement joins TRBV5-1 to TRBJ2-3; TRBD2 might be the D (5 bases). Specimen: blood. The CDR3 DNA reads TGCGCCAGCAGCTTGACTAGTAAAAGCACAGATACGCAGTATTTT. This sequence encodes CASSLTSKSTDTQYF.